These 21 T cell receptor beta chains originate from one sample sequenced in a study of CD8 T cells in ankylosing spondylitis. MiXCR was run by TCRdb on the 5' RACE reads, yielding one entry per CDR3 protein. This sample has 150,000 to 250,000 distinct CDR3 sequences, with roughly 13% found just once. Material for sequencing was blood, either unsorted or a sorted T cell fraction (not recorded which). The receptor source for this set is a male donor with ankylosing spondylitis or in good health (not recorded which).

This clonotype showed up just a few times. The rearrangement joins TRBV6-1 to TRBJ2-2, with 13 bases fitting TRBD2. The junction had 3 bases not matched to a gene; V was cut back by 4 bases and J by 1 base. This CDR3 spans 17 amino acids. Germline CDR1 MNHNS, CDR2 SASEGT. The CDR3 region has the DNA TGTGCCAGCAGTGGTACTAGCGGGGGGGAGAACACCGGGGAGCTGTTTTTT. Residues: CASSGTSGGENTGELFF.

This clonotype was detected a few times. The chain joins TRBV3-1 to TRBJ1-1; 7 positions agree with TRBD1. This CDR3 has 15 amino acids. Germline CDR1 is LGHDT and CDR2 is YNNKEL (reference sequence). The V segment lost 0 bases and the J segment 3 bases; nucleotides outside the gene matches: 4. CDR3 loop: CASSQDRGTDTEAFF. The CDR3 bases are TGTGCCAGCAGCCAAGATCGGGGGACAGACACTGAAGCTTTCTTT.

The CDR3, as DNA: TGTGCCAGCAGTTTTGGGACTAGCGGGGATACGCAGTATTTT. Amino acids: CASSFGTSGDTQYF. V and J are TRBV27 and TRBJ2-3; 12 positions agree with TRBD2. The CDR3 covers 14 residues. V lost 3 bases, J lost 6 bases, and 1 base stayed unmatched. From germline, CDR1 is MNHEY and CDR2 SMNVEV (reference sequence).

The chain employs TRBV4-1 and TRBJ2-5, with no clear D. The germline gives CDR1 MGHRA, CDR2 YSYEKL. Trimming took off 1 base at V and 4 bases at J, with 10 bases between the two ends. The CDR3 length is 14 residues. The CDR3 DNA reads TGCGCCAGCAGCCAAGGCGCGATTTCAGAGACCCAGTACTTC. Its protein product is CASSQGAISETQYF.

The chain is built from TRBV27 and TRBJ2-1; 10 positions agree with TRBD2. This CDR3 is 18 amino acids long. Germline V gene lookup returns CDR1 MNHEY and CDR2 SMNVEV (reference sequence). The V gene end was trimmed by 4 bases and the J gene end by 5 bases; junction bases not matched to a gene: 14. CDR3 in DNA: TGTGCCAGCAGTTCCCACCCTTTTGAGCGGGAGGGAGACAATGAGCAGTTCTTC. Protein product: CASSSHPFEREGDNEQFF.

This clonotype occurred a few times. The genes are TRBV4-1 and TRBJ2-7, with 7 positions matching TRBD1. Unmatched junction bases numbered 3, after V lost 0 bases and J lost 4 bases. CDR3 length: 14 residues. Germline lookup yields CDR1 MGHRA and CDR2 YSYEKL. CDR3 protein: CASSQDPGGYEQYF. The CDR3 DNA reads TGCGCCAGCAGCCAAGACCCAGGGGGATACGAGCAGTACTTC.

The chain employs TRBV20-1 and TRBJ2-7; 7 bases fit TRBD2. The CDR3 is made up of 14 amino acids. With V trimmed by 2 bases and J by 1 base, 5 bases remained unmatched. Germline loops: CDR1 DFQATT, CDR2 SNEGSKA (reference sequence). CDR3 nucleotides: TGCAGTGCTAGACGGGGGGTCTTTTCCTACGAGCAGTACTTC. Translating gives CSARRGVFSYEQYF.

This rearrangement joins TRBV13 to TRBJ2-2; D is undetermined. Germline-derived CDR1 and CDR2 are PRHDT and FYEKMQ (reference sequence). The CDR3 has 13 amino acids. V was pared by 5 bases and J by 7 bases, with 11 bases between. CDR3 protein: CASSPPPGGELFF. DNA for the CDR3: TGTGCCAGCAGCCCGCCCCCGGGCGGGGAGCTGTTTTTT.

The V call is TRBV2, the J call TRBJ2-1; no firm D call. With 4 bases removed from V and 10 bases from J, the gap between germline ends came to 11 bases. CDR1 is SNHLY, CDR2 FYNNEI, per germline. This CDR3 is built from 12 residues. The chain's CDR3 is CASSVVAKEQFF. CDR3 sequence (DNA): TGTGCCAGCAGTGTTGTGGCGAAGGAGCAGTTCTTC.

At least ten counts were recorded for this clonotype. CDR3 loop: CASSPHKQGEYEQYF. The DNA of the CDR3 is TGTGCCAGCTCACCACATAAACAGGGGGAGTACGAGCAGTACTTC. The genes are TRBV18 and TRBJ2-7; TRBD1 aligns across 8 bases. The germline V gene has CDR1 KGHSH and CDR2 LQKENI. Trimming removed 1 base from V and 4 bases from J; junction bases left unmatched: 6. The CDR3 contains 15 residues. Variable domain in full (rest from reference TRBV18 and TRBJ2-7): NAGVMQNPRHLVRRRGQEARLRCSPMKGHSHVYWYRQLPEEGLKFMVYLQKENIIDESGMPKERFSAEFPKEGPSILRIQQVVRGDSAAYFCASSPHKQGEYEQYFGPGTRLTVT.

This clonotype was recorded many times. The chain is built from TRBV6-5 and TRBJ2-5; D is undetermined. Germline lookup yields CDR1 MNHEY and CDR2 SVGAGI. Trimming removed 0 bases at V and 5 bases at J, with 10 bases between. This CDR3 has 14 residues. DNA for the CDR3: TGTGCCAGCAGTTACTCAGCCCTTGGGGAGACCCAGTACTTC. Amino acid sequence: CASSYSALGETQYF.

The chain couples TRBV19 to TRBJ1-1; a weak D match, TRBD1 (5 bases). The V end lost 1 base, the J end lost 6 bases, and 15 bases lay between the germline ends. Germline-derived CDR1 and CDR2 are LNHDA and SQIVND (reference sequence). This CDR3 region has 15 residues. The CDR3 bases are TGTGCCAGTAGTATAGGGGACGGCACGGGGGCTGAAGCTTTCTTT. Amino acid sequence: CASSIGDGTGAEAFF. The full variable domain, its missing parts supplied by reference TRBV19 and TRBJ1-1, is DGGITQSPKYLFRKEGQNVTLSCEQNLNHDAMYWYRQDPGQGLRLIYYSQIVNDFQKGDIAEGYSVSREKKESFPLTVTSAQKNPTAFYLCASSIGDGTGAEAFFGQGTRLTVV.

This chain links TRBV25-1 with TRBJ2-1; weak D call: TRBD1 (5 bases). The ends were cut back, 7 bases at V and 2 bases at J, with 9 bases in the middle. The CDR3 is 13 residues long. Germline V gene lookup returns CDR1 MGHDK and CDR2 SYGVNS. The CDR3 bases are TGTGCCAGCAAAGCAGGGACCTACAATGAGCAGTTCTTC. It specifies CASKAGTYNEQFF. Variable domain in full (rest from reference TRBV25-1 and TRBJ2-1): EADIYQTPRYLVIGTGKKITLECSQTMGHDKMYWYQQDPGMELHLIHYSYGVNSTEKGDLSSESTVSRIRTEHFPLTLESARPSHTSQYLCASKAGTYNEQFFGPGTRLTVL.

The genes are TRBV20-1 and TRBJ2-5, with 8 bases aligning to TRBD2. The V and J ends lost 1 base and 1 base, in that order; junction bases with no gene match: 14. This CDR3 spans 18 amino acids. The germline V gene has CDR1 DFQATT and CDR2 SNEGSKA (reference sequence). CDR3 sequence: CSARGARTSYTGQETQYF. The DNA of the CDR3 is TGCAGTGCTAGAGGGGCCCGGACTAGCTATACGGGCCAAGAGACCCAGTACTTC.

J is TRBJ1-1 and V is TRBV25-1; TRBD1 matches 9 bases. With 2 bases clipped from V and 0 bases from J, the junction kept 1 base outside the gene matches. Germline CDR1 reads MGHDK; CDR2 reads SYGVNS. CDR3 length: 15 amino acids. This CDR3 is CASSERDRVNTEAFF. As DNA, the CDR3 is TGTGCCAGCAGTGAAAGGGACAGGGTGAACACTGAAGCTTTCTTT.

There are a few counts of this clonotype. The J gene is TRBJ1-2, the V gene TRBV3-1; D gene uncertain. This CDR3 is built from 14 residues. V lost 4 bases and J 4 bases, leaving 13 bases between the germline ends. Germline assignment: CDR1 LGHDT and CDR2 YNNKEL (reference sequence). The CDR3 nucleotides read TGTGCCAGCAGCCGTCCTGGAGGGTTCTATGGCTACACCTTC. Translated, it gives CASSRPGGFYGYTF.

The chain uses TRBV11-2 and TRBJ2-7, with no clear D. Looked up from germline, CDR1 is SGHAT and CDR2 is FQNNGV. V was shortened by 1 base and J by 3 bases, with 10 bases between the two germline ends. The CDR3 is made up of 14 amino acids. The CDR3 reads CASSLVNSYYEQYF. The CDR3 nucleotides read TGTGCCAGCAGCTTAGTTAACAGTTACTACGAGCAGTACTTC. Looking up the rest from reference TRBV11-2 and TRBJ2-7 gives the full variable domain: EAGVAQSPRYKIIEKRQSVAFWCNPISGHATLYWYQQILGQGPKLLIQFQNNGVVDDSQLPKDRFSAERLKGVDSTLKIQPAKLEDSAVYLCASSLVNSYYEQYFGPGTRLTVT.

There are many counts of this clonotype. The chain is built from TRBV12-3 or TRBV12-4 and TRBJ2-2; D may be TRBD2 (6 bases). The CDR3 has 13 residues. Trimming removed 5 bases at V and 8 bases at J, with 12 bases between. CDR3 in DNA: TGTGCCAGCAGTCCTCGGGACTCTGGGGAGCTGTTTTTT. It encodes CASSPRDSGELFF.

This sequence joins TRBV4-1 and TRBJ1-5, with D unclear. This CDR3 comprises 14 residues. Germline V gene data show CDR1 as MGHRA and CDR2 as YSYEKL. V lost 4 bases to trimming and J lost 4 bases, with 11 bases between them. CDR3 in amino acids: CASSPRARNQPQHF. CDR3 nucleotides: TGCGCCAGCAGCCCCCGGGCCAGGAATCAGCCCCAGCATTTT.

This sequence joins TRBV27 and TRBJ1-2; TRBD1 matches 9 bases. V dropped 6 bases and J dropped 8; count of bases not matched to a gene: 10. This CDR3 spans 14 amino acids. The V gene's germline CDR1 is MNHEY and CDR2 SMNVEV (reference sequence). The CDR3 bases are TGTGCCAGCAGGGGGGACAGGGCTGGGGAAGGCTACACCTTC. Protein product: CASRGDRAGEGYTF.

About this clonotype itself: The limits of the CDR3 on the DNA are not certain, so only TCRdb's listed CDR3 is given. The rearrangement joins TRBV23-1 to TRBJ2-2; TRBD1 was called by the table and not checked on the DNA. TRBV23-1 is treated as an ORF (open reading frame) with a function not yet certain. Ends included, the CDR3 has 17 residues. CDR3: CASSQSTGTRTPGSCFF.